These 29 T cell receptor beta chains originate from one sample sequenced in a study of Ad26.COV2.S vaccination and SARS-CoV-2 variants (dated by TCRdb to the early 2020s). The library was produced with the immunoSEQ multiplex PCR assay. Drawn from immuneACCESS, this table holds only the in-frame rearrangements with V and J called that TCRdb kept. Clones are partly lost; checked studies trace under half to an unresolved V gene and leave the rest unexplained. The sample table records more than 300,000 clones; 70% to 90% of these occur just once. The ten largest make up approximately 2% of the sample. The sample's treatment or condition label, in plain terms: roughly 20 received Ad26.COV2.S at low or high dose, single or two shots; about 5 received placebo; per-sample allocation not given. Repertoires of vaccine and placebo recipients were sequenced from samples taken on day 63 after the first injection.

The input for sequencing was peripheral blood, taken in a trial of Ad26.COV2.S vaccine versus placebo. These receptors originate from a person aged 18 to 65 who received the Ad26.COV2.S COVID-19 vaccine or a placebo.

This clone came up once. The rearrangement links TRBV15 to TRBJ2-3; TRBD1 matches 12 bases. The CDR3 length is 15 residues. V shed 4 bases and J 4 bases; nucleotides not matched to a gene: 3. CDR1 and CDR2 (germline): LNHNV, YYDKDF (reference sequence). CDR3 nucleotide sequence: TGTGCCACCAGCAAGGGACAGGGGGCACCAGATACGCAGTATTTT. Its protein product is CATSKGQGAPDTQYF.

The chain employs TRBV4-3 and TRBJ2-3; perhaps TRBD2 as D (5 bases). V was cut by 4 bases and J by 4 bases, with 15 bases left in between. CDR3 length: 15 residues. Germline V lookup: CDR1 LGHNA, CDR2 YSLEER. Written as DNA, the CDR3 is TGCGCCAGCAGCCTTATCGTATACGGGGCAGATACGCAGTATTTT. It specifies CASSLIVYGADTQYF.

In nucleotides, the CDR3 is TGTGCCAGCAGCGCTAATCCCGGGACTAGCATACAAGAGACCCAGTACTTC. Protein sequence: CASSANPGTSIQETQYF. This chain joins TRBV9 and TRBJ2-5; the match to TRBD2 covers 9 bases. With V trimmed by 3 bases and J by 2 bases, 11 bases remained unmatched. Germline CDR1 reads SGDLS; CDR2 reads YYNGEE. The CDR3 spans 17 residues.

The genes are TRBV28 and TRBJ1-3; weak D call: TRBD1 (5 bases). There are 14 residues in the CDR3. Trimming pared 5 bases from V and 1 base from J, leaving 9 bases between. In germline, CDR1 is MDHEN, CDR2 SYDVKM. Here the CDR3 reads CASSQSGSGNTIYF. CDR3 bases: TGTGCCAGCAGTCAGTCAGGGTCTGGAAACACCATATATTTT.

This clone has just a few counts. The CDR3 DNA reads as TGTGCCAGCAGCCCAGGACAGAACTCCTACGAGCAGTACTTC. Translation gives CASSPGQNSYEQYF. The chain combines TRBV9 with TRBJ2-7; tentatively, D is TRBD1 (6 bases). The CDR3 has 14 amino acids. Germline-derived CDR1 and CDR2 are SGDLS and YYNGEE. Trimming removed 4 bases from V and 0 bases from J, with 11 bases in between.

The chain employs TRBV7-2 and TRBJ1-2; D may be TRBD1 (5 bases). V lost 2 bases and J lost 7, with 11 bases in between. The germline V gene encodes CDR1 SGHTA and CDR2 FQGNSA. The CDR3 contains 13 residues. The chain's CDR3 is CASSLQLDSGYTF. CDR3 nucleotides: TGTGCCAGCAGCTTACAACTCGACAGTGGCTACACCTTC.

This clone has only one observation. The V and J genes are TRBV18 and TRBJ1-5, with D perhaps TRBD1 (5 bases). The CDR3 has 13 residues. Per the germline V gene, CDR1 is KGHSH and CDR2 is LQKENI. The ends were cut back, 3 bases at V and 8 bases at J, with 11 bases in the middle. DNA for the CDR3: TGTGCCAGCTCACCCGGGGGGTTGGAGCCCCAGCATTTT. This sequence encodes CASSPGGLEPQHF.

The chain is built from TRBV7-9 and TRBJ2-1; D perhaps matches TRBD2 (6 bases). Trimming shortened V by 9 bases and J by 1 base, and 13 bases separated the two germline ends. CDR1 is SEHNR and CDR2 is FQNEAQ in the germline V gene (reference sequence). CDR3 length: 14 amino acids. CDR3 protein: CASRSGGSYNEQFF. The CDR3 DNA reads as TGTGCCAGTCGATCCGGGGGATCCTACAATGAGCAGTTCTTC.

V usage is TRBV19 and J usage is TRBJ1-5, with D perhaps TRBD1 (5 bases). The V and J ends lost 5 bases and 7 bases respectively, with 12 bases between them. Germline-derived CDR1 and CDR2 are LNHDA and SQIVND (reference sequence). This CDR3 contains 13 residues. CDR3: CASSSGGRQPQHF. The CDR3 DNA sequence: TGTGCCAGTAGTTCGGGGGGTCGCCAGCCCCAGCATTTT.

This sequence joins TRBV12-3 or TRBV12-4 and TRBJ1-2; TRBD1 is a possible D gene (6 bases). V was pared by 7 bases and J by 4 bases, with 10 bases between. This CDR3 region has 12 residues. CDR3 sequence reads: CASTHRAYGYTF. The CDR3 bases are TGTGCCAGCACGCACAGGGCCTATGGCTACACCTTC.

This chain joins TRBV19 and TRBJ1-5; TRBD1 agrees at 7 bases. V gave up 3 bases and J gave up 7 bases; unmatched junction bases: 3. Germline V lookup: CDR1 LNHDA, CDR2 SQIVND (reference sequence). This CDR3 is built from 13 residues. In DNA, the CDR3 is TGTGCCAGTAGTATCGACAGGGAACAGCCCCAGCATTTT. Translation gives CASSIDREQPQHF.

This clone was counted between two and nine times. V usage is TRBV30 and J usage is TRBJ1-2, with D possibly matching TRBD1 (5 bases). The germline V gene encodes CDR1 GTSNPN and CDR2 SVGIG (reference sequence). Trimming took 3 bases from V and 2 from J, leaving 10 bases between them. The CDR3 has 13 amino acids. The CDR3 loop reads CAWSRDGNYGYTF. DNA for the CDR3: TGTGCCTGGAGCCGGGACGGAAACTATGGCTACACCTTC.

About this clone itself: Relative to the germline gene, one junction end is altered; a read error may explain this. The chain uses TRBV28 and TRBJ1-2, with 9 bases matching TRBD1. The germline gives CDR1 MDHEN, CDR2 SYDVKM. CDR3 length equals 12 residues. DNA of the CDR3: TGTGCCAGCAGTTTAGGGACAGGGCCTTACCGTTTC. It yields the protein CASSLGTGPYRF.

This chain connects TRBV2 to TRBJ2-5, with TRBD2 identical over 11 bases. Per the germline V gene, CDR1 is SNHLY and CDR2 is FYNNEI. CDR3 length: 17 amino acids. Trimming at V came to 3 bases and at J to 0 bases, leaving 6 bases not matched to a gene. The CDR3: CASSEISGGVYQETQYF. The CDR3 DNA reads as TGTGCCAGCAGTGAGATTAGCGGGGGGGTGTACCAAGAGACCCAGTACTTC.

The chain joins TRBV9 to TRBJ2-1; tentative D call: TRBD2 (6 bases). The CDR3 length is 16 residues. Germline V gene lookup returns CDR1 SGDLS and CDR2 YYNGEE. V shed 0 bases and J shed 8 bases, with 18 bases lying between them. The chain's CDR3 is CASSVARLVLRHEQFF. CDR3 DNA: TGTGCCAGCAGCGTAGCTCGACTAGTGCTGCGACATGAGCAGTTCTTC.

The rearrangement links TRBV3-1 (or the pseudogene TRBV3-2) to TRBJ2-7, with D perhaps matching TRBD2 (6 bases). There are 12 residues in the CDR3. V gave up 4 bases and J gave up 3 bases, with 7 bases separating them. Germline-derived CDR1 and CDR2 are LGHDT and YNNKEL (reference sequence). The CDR3 sequence is CASSRLDYEQYF. CDR3 DNA: TGTGCCAGCAGCCGACTAGACTACGAGCAGTACTTC.

This chain connects TRBV6-1 to TRBJ1-5; TRBD1 is a possible D gene (6 bases). The CDR3 is made up of 18 amino acids. CDR1 is MNHNS, CDR2 SASEGT, per germline. Between the trimmed V and J ends, which lost 4 bases and 0 bases, there was a span of 19 bases. The CDR3 reads CASSVRTVERYSNQPQHF. The CDR3 coding sequence is TGTGCCAGCAGTGTGCGGACAGTAGAACGGTATAGCAATCAGCCCCAGCATTTT.

The chain employs TRBV7-2 and TRBJ1-1, with D tentatively TRBD1 (5 bases). This CDR3 is built from 12 residues. The V gene lost 4 bases and the J gene lost 7 bases, with 10 bases spanning the gap. Looked up from germline, CDR1 is SGHTA and CDR2 is FQGNSA. The CDR3 DNA follows: TGTGCCAGCAGCTCCGACAGAGGTGAAGCTTTCTTT. It encodes CASSSDRGEAFF.

V gene TRBV3-1 (or the pseudogene TRBV3-2) combines with J gene TRBJ1-4; D gene ambiguous. Trimming pared 1 base from V and 8 bases from J, leaving 8 bases between. This CDR3 region has 13 residues. Looked up from germline, CDR1 is LGHDT and CDR2 is YNNKEL (reference sequence). The CDR3 nucleotides are TGTGCCAGCAGCCAAGGGTTACGAGAAAAACTGTTTTTT. Translation: CASSQGLREKLFF.

The CDR3 DNA reads as TGTGCCAGCAGCTTGGAGGGAGGATTCACAGATACGCAGTATTTT. It translates to CASSLEGGFTDTQYF. This rearrangement joins TRBV5-6 to TRBJ2-3; a weak D match, TRBD2 (6 bases). V lost 0 bases and J lost 2, with 10 bases in between. The CDR3 covers 15 residues. The germline V gene encodes CDR1 SGHDT and CDR2 YYEEEE.

V gene TRBV5-1 combines with J gene TRBJ1-2; D might be TRBD1 (5 bases). CDR1 SGHRS and CDR2 YFSETQ come from the germline V gene. The V end was cut by 7 bases, the J end by 5 bases, with 18 bases between. The CDR3 contains 14 residues. CDR3 sequence (DNA): TGCGCCAGCGGGAGGGGCACCGTGCCTTATGGCTACACCTTC. It codes for CASGRGTVPYGYTF.

CDR3 sequence reads: CASSPLLMTEAFF. In DNA form, the CDR3 reads TGTGCCAGCAGCCCCCTGTTAATGACTGAAGCTTTCTTT. The genes are TRBV11-2 and TRBJ1-1; D unclear. The CDR3 length is 13 residues. V lost 5 bases to trimming and J lost 5 bases, with 12 bases between them. CDR1 and CDR2 (germline): SGHAT, FQNNGV.

Written as DNA, the CDR3 is TGCAGCGTTGGACAGGGGCGCACTGAAGCTTTCTTT. Translation gives CSVGQGRTEAFF. The chain is built from TRBV29-1 and TRBJ1-1, with 8 bases identical to TRBD1. The CDR3 spans 12 residues. CDR1 and CDR2 from the germline V gene are SQVTM and ANQGSEA. V shed 4 bases, J shed 4 bases, and the junction held 2 bases outside the gene matches. Looking up the rest from reference TRBV29-1 and TRBJ1-1 gives the full variable domain: SAVISQKPSRDICQRGTSLTIQCQVDSQVTMMFWYRQQPGQSLTLIATANQGSEATYESGFVIDKFPISRPNLTFSTLTVSNMSPEDSSIYLCSVGQGRTEAFFGQGTRLTVV.

This chain links TRBV19 with TRBJ1-2; D may be TRBD1 (5 bases). V dropped 5 bases and J dropped 0 bases, with 10 bases sitting between them. The CDR3 has 14 residues. Germline CDR1 and CDR2: LNHDA and SQIVND (reference sequence). CDR3: CASSLGGANYGYTF. The CDR3 region has the DNA TGTGCCAGTAGTCTGGGGGGAGCTAACTATGGCTACACCTTC. Complete variable domain (other parts from reference TRBV19 and TRBJ1-2): DGGITQSPKYLFRKEGQNVTLSCEQNLNHDAMYWYRQDPGQGLRLIYYSQIVNDFQKGDIAEGYSVSREKKESFPLTVTSAQKNPTAFYLCASSLGGANYGYTFGSGTRLTVV.

The chain carries TRBV7-6 and TRBJ1-6; D unresolved. V shed 4 bases and J shed 5 bases, with 15 bases lying between them. The CDR3 sequence is 16 residues long. Per the germline V gene, CDR1 is SGHVS and CDR2 is FNYEAQ. Written as DNA, the CDR3 is TGTGCCAGCAGCTGGCTTGGAGTGGGAAATAATTCACCCCTCCACTTT. This encodes CASSWLGVGNNSPLHF.

This chain joins TRBV30 and TRBJ2-3; D is perhaps TRBD2 (6 bases). Germline CDR1 reads GTSNPN; CDR2 reads SVGIG (reference sequence). Trimming cost V 5 bases and J 11 bases, with 23 bases left between them. This CDR3 has 14 amino acids. The CDR3 loop is CAWAWDSSQIEQYF. The CDR3 DNA is TGTGCCTGGGCATGGGACTCATCACAGATAGAGCAGTATTTT.

Comments on this clone: Other nucleotide sequences from this sample produce the same CDR3. This chain joins TRBV5-1 and TRBJ1-2; a possible D gene is TRBD1 (5 bases). The CDR3 sequence is 13 residues long. CDR1 and CDR2 from the germline V gene are SGHRS and YFSETQ. V was trimmed by 1 base and J by 3 bases, leaving 7 bases between them. Written as DNA, the CDR3 is TGCGCCAGCAGCTTGCAGGGAGACTATGGCTACACCTTC. It codes for CASSLQGDYGYTF.

The chain recombines TRBV7-3 with TRBJ2-3, with D possibly being TRBD2 (7 bases). This CDR3 spans 13 amino acids. Germline V gene sequence: CDR1 SGHTA, CDR2 FQGTGA. V gave up 8 bases and J gave up 5 bases, with 14 bases separating them. The CDR3 coding sequence is TGTGCCAGCTCCCGGGGGGCTAGAGATACGCAGTATTTT. It translates to CASSRGARDTQYF.

The V call is TRBV7-8, the J call TRBJ2-5; D gene uncertain. Deletions cut 5 bases from V and 6 bases from J, with 7 bases between. CDR3 length: 11 residues. Germline V gene sequence: CDR1 SGHVS, CDR2 FQNEAQ. The CDR3 DNA reads TGTGCCAGCAGCGATCTGAAGACCCAGTACTTC. Its translation is CASSDLKTQYF.